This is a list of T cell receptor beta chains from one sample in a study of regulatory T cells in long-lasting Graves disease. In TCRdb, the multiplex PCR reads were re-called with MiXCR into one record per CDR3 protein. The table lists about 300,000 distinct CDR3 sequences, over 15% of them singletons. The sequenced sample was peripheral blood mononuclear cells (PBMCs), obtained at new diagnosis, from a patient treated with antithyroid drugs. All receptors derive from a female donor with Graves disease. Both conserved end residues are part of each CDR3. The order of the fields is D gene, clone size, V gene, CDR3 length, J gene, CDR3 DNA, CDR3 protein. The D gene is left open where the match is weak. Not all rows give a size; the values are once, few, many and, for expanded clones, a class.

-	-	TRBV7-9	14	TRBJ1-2	TGTGCCAGCAGCAAATCAGGGTGGGACTATGGCTACACCTTC	CASSKSGWDYGYTF
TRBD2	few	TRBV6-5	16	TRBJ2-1	TGTGCCAGCAGTTACCTGGAGACTAGCGGGAGGCTTAAGCAGTTCTTC	CASSYLETSGRLKQFF
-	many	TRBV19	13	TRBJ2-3	TGTGCCAGTAGTTCCTACTTCACAGATACGCAGTATTTT	CASSSYFTDTQYF
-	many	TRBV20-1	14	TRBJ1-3	TGCAGTGCTAGAAACTCAGGCTCTGGAAACACCATATATTTT	CSARNSGSGNTIYF
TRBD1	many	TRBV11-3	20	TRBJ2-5	TGTGCCAGCAGCCGTAGGGCCGGGACAGTTCTATCCCGAACCGGAGAGACCCAGTACTTC	CASSRRAGTVLSRTGETQYF
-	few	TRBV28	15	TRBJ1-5	TGTGCCAGCAGTTTGTTCTCGGACCTTCGGCAGCCCCAGCATTTT	CASSLFSDLRQPQHF
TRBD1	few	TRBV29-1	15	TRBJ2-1	TGCAGCGTTGAAGATACAGGACAGGGTGGCAATGAGCAGTTCTTC	CSVEDTGQGGNEQFF
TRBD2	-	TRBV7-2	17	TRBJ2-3	TGTGCCAGCAGCTTCATCGGGCTAGCGGGACTCACAGATACGCAGTATTTT	CASSFIGLAGLTDTQYF
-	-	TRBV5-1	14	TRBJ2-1	TGCGCCAGCAGCTTCGGGGACGATCAGTCAAAGCAGTTCTTC	CASSFGDDQSKQFF
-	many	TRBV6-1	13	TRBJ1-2	TGTGCCAGCAGGCCGCGCCAGCCCAATGGCTACACCTTC	CASRPRQPNGYTF
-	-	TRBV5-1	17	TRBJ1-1	TGCGCCAGCAGCTCCCACCGGGGGACAACCGGGGGCACTGAAGCTTTCTTT	CASSSHRGTTGGTEAFF
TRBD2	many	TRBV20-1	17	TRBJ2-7	TGCAGTGCTAGAGAGGATAGCGGGAGGGCCCTTCGGGACGAGCAGTACTTC	CSAREDSGRALRDEQYF
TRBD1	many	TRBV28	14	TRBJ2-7	TGTGCCACCTCTCCCGGGACAGCTCCCTACGAGCAGTACTTC	CATSPGTAPYEQYF
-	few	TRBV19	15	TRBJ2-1	TGTGCCAGTACTCCGACGGTCAGCTCCTACAATGAGCAGTTCTTC	CASTPTVSSYNEQFF
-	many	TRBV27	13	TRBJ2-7	TGTGCCAGCAGTTTATCGATCGGGGACGAGCAGTACTTC	CASSLSIGDEQYF
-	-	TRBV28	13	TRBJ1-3	TGTGCCAGCAGTTTATTAGTTGGAAACACCATATATTTT	CASSLLVGNTIYF
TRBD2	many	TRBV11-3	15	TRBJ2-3	TGTGCCAGCAGCTTGTCCACCGGGACTAGTGAGACGCAGTATTTT	CASSLSTGTSETQYF
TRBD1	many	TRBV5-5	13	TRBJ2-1	TGTGCCAGCAGGTACGACAGGGGCTATGAGCAGTTCTTC	CASRYDRGYEQFF
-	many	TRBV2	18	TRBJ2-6	TGTGCCAGCAGTGAGGGGGCAGGGGCCGGCTCTGGGGCCAACGTCCTGACTTTC	CASSEGAGAGSGANVLTF
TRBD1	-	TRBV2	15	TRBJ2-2	TGTGCCAGCTTGGGACAGAGTTTCAACACCGGGGAGCTGTTTTTT	CASLGQSFNTGELFF
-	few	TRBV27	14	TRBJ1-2	TGTGCCAGCAGTCCGAGGACAGCCTCCTATGGCTACACCTTC	CASSPRTASYGYTF
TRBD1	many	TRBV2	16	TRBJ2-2	TGTGCCAGCACCCCCGGACAGGGGACGAACACCGGGGAGCTGTTTTTT	CASTPGQGTNTGELFF
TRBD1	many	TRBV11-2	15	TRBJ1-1	TGTGCCAGCAGCTCCCCGGGACAGGGGTTTACTGAAGCTTTCTTT	CASSSPGQGFTEAFF
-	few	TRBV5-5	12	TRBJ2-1	TGTGCCAGCAGCTGGGCAGGGCCTGAGCAGTTCTTC	CASSWAGPEQFF
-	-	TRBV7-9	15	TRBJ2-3	TGTGCCAGCAGCGTACGGCGGGGCTTCACAGATACGCAGTATTTT	CASSVRRGFTDTQYF
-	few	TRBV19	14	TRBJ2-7	TGTGCCAGTAGTGACCGACGGAAGTCCTACGAGCAGTACTTC	CASSDRRKSYEQYF
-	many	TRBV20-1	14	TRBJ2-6	TGCAGTGCTAGACCTCAGGCTGGGGCCAACGTCCTGACTTTC	CSARPQAGANVLTF
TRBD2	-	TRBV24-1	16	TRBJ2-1	TGTGCCACCAGTGAGCCAGCGGGAGGTCGGTACAATGAGCAGTTCTTC	CATSEPAGGRYNEQFF
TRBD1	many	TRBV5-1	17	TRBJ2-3	TGCGCCAGCAGCGTTGGCGGACAGGGGGCAACGGCAGATACGCAGTATTTT	CASSVGGQGATADTQYF
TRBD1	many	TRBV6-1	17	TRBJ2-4	TGTGCCAGCAGAGCTACAGGGGGCGAGGTGTTTTCAGACATTCAGTACTTC	CASRATGGEVFSDIQYF
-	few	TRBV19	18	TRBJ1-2	TGTGCCAGTAGTTCAGTAGTCCGCCCCCGGCCCTCTATGGGTGGCTACACCTTC	CASSSVVRPRPSMGGYTF
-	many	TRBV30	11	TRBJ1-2	TGTGCCAGCAGTGGCCCCTATGGCTACACCTTC	CASSGPYGYTF
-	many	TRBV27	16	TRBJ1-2	TGTGCCAGCCCTGGATGGCGGATGCAATCTAACTATGGCTACACCTTC	CASPGWRMQSNYGYTF
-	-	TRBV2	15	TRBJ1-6	TGTGCCAGCAGTGACAGGGTGGCCTATAATTCACCCCTCCACTTT	CASSDRVAYNSPLHF
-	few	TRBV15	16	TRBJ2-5	TGTGCCACCAGCGGACTCTCCCGGGGCCTACAAGAGACCCAGTACTTC	CATSGLSRGLQETQYF